These 7 T cell receptor beta chains originate from one sample sequenced in a study of blood T cell repertoires in COVID-19. The table came from immunoSEQ multiplex PCR; TCRdb's copy has only in-frame clones and leaves some out. Of 250,000 to 350,000 clones in the sample, 86% are singletons; the top ten hold 3%. The sequencing input was peripheral blood. Every receptor here comes from a woman under 40 with active or convalescent COVID-19.

This chain links TRBV3-1 (or the pseudogene TRBV3-2) with TRBJ1-5; D call uncertain. The CDR3 sequence is 11 residues long. The V end was cut by 11 bases, the J end by 2 bases, with 7 bases between. CDR1 is LGHDT and CDR2 is YNNKEL in the germline V gene (reference sequence). The CDR3 sequence is CAGPGNQPQHF. In DNA form, the CDR3 reads TGTGCCGGGCCAGGCAATCAGCCCCAGCATTTT.

This clone appeared once. The chain has TRBV29-1 and TRBJ2-3, with D possibly TRBD2 on 7 matching bases. CDR1 is SQVTM, CDR2 ANQGSEA, per germline. The length of the CDR3 is 14 residues. Trimming removed 4 bases from V and 1 base from J, with 12 bases in between. The CDR3 nucleotides are TGCAGCGTTGTTCGGGGGGCGGGCACAGATACGCAGTATTTT. It codes for CSVVRGAGTDTQYF.

The chain links TRBV30 to TRBJ1-2; D gene unclear. The CDR3 consists of 13 residues. Germline V gives CDR1 GTSNPN, CDR2 SVGIG (reference sequence). V lost 2 bases and J lost 8, with 15 bases in between. Written as DNA, the CDR3 is TGTGCCTGGAGTCGGGGTCGAAGCGGGGGCTACACCTTC. Translating gives CAWSRGRSGGYTF.

The chain carries TRBV24-1 and TRBJ2-1; D unresolved. The germline V gene has CDR1 KGHDR and CDR2 SFDVKD. The V and J ends lost 7 bases and 9 bases respectively, with 18 bases between them. The CDR3 is 14 residues long. CDR3 protein: CATSSQLPLPEQFF. The CDR3 DNA sequence: TGTGCCACCAGCTCCCAATTACCACTTCCTGAGCAGTTCTTC.

The genes are TRBV6-5 and TRBJ2-7; no clear D. Germline lookup yields CDR1 MNHEY and CDR2 SVGAGI. The CDR3 is 13 residues long. V dropped 8 bases and J dropped 0 bases, with 11 bases sitting between them. The CDR3 region is CASDTVGSYEQYF. In nucleotides, the CDR3 is TGTGCCAGCGACACGGTGGGCTCCTACGAGCAGTACTTC.

The chain combines TRBV7-2 with TRBJ2-1; TRBD2 matches at 8 bases. Germline CDR1 is SGHTA and CDR2 is FQGNSA. CDR3 length: 15 residues. V was clipped by 1 base and J by 10 bases; unmatched bases: 9. In nucleotides, the CDR3 is TGTGCCAGCAGCTTAGAAGGGACTAGTGTTGGCGAGCAGTTCTTC. Translation gives CASSLEGTSVGEQFF.

This chain uses TRBV4-2 with TRBJ1-4; tentative D call: TRBD1 (5 bases). CDR3 length: 16 residues. V was shortened by 4 bases and J by 0 bases, with 12 bases between the two germline ends. CDR1 LGHNA and CDR2 YNFKEQ come from the germline V gene. This chain's CDR3 is CASSLSAGATNEKLFF. The CDR3 DNA sequence: TGTGCCAGCAGCCTCTCGGCGGGGGCAACTAATGAAAAACTGTTTTTT.